Listed here is a single TCR beta chain. This CDR3 is 18 amino acids long. Trimming took off 3 bases at V and 1 base at J, with 21 bases between the two ends. CDR1 MDHEN and CDR2 SYDVKM come from the germline V gene. Clones were read by immunoSEQ multiplex PCR, and TCRdb kept only the in-frame ones, dropping some. Of around 170,000 clones in the sample, around 90% were seen once. This record belongs to a study of control samples from healthy donors and cancer patients. The chain uses TRBV28 and TRBJ1-2, with a tentative D call TRBD1 (5 bases). Sequencing was carried out using blood. The TCR originated in a woman in her twenties or thirties in good health. Here the CDR3 reads CASSFRDSGGGGNYGYTF. DNA for the CDR3: TGTGCCAGCAGTTTTCGGGACTCGGGTGGTGGGGGTAACTATGGCTACACCTTC.